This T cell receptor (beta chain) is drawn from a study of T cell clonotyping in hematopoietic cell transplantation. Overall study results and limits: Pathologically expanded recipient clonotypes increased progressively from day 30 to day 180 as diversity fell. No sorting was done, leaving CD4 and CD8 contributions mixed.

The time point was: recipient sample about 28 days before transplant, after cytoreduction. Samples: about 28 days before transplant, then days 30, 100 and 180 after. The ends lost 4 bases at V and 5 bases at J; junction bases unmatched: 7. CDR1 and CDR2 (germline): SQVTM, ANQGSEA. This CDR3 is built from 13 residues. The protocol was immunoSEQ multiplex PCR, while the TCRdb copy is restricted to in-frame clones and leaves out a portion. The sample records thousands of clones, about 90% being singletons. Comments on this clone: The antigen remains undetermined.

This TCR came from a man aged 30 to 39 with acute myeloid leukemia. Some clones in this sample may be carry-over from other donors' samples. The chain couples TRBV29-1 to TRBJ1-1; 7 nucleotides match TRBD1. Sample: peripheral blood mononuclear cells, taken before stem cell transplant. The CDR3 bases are TGCAGCGTTGTGGAGGGGGCGAGAACTGAAGCTTTCTTT. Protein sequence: CSVVEGARTEAFF.